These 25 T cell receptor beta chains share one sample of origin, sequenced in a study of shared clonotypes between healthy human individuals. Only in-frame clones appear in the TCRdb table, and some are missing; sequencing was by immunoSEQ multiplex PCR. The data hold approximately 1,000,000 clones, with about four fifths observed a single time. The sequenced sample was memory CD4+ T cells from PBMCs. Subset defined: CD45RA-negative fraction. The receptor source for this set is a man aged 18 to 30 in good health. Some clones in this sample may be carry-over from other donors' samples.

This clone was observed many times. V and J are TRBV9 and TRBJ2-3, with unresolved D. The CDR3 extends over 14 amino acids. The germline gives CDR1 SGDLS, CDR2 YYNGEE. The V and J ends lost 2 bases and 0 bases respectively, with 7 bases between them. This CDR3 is CASSVDPSTDTQYF. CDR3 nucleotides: TGTGCCAGCAGCGTGGATCCTAGCACAGATACGCAGTATTTT. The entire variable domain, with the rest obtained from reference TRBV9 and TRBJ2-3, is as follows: DSGVTQTPKHLITATGQRVTLRCSPRSGDLSVYWYQQSLDQGLQFLIQYYNGEERAKGNILERFSAQQFPDLHSELNLSSLELGDSALYFCASSVDPSTDTQYFGPGTRLTVL.

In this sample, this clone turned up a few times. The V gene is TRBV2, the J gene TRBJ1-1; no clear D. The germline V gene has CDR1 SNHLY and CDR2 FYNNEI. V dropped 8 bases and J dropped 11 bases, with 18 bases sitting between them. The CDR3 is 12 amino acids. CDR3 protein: CASLAQRSGAFF. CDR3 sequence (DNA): TGTGCCAGCCTCGCCCAACGGTCGGGGGCTTTCTTT.

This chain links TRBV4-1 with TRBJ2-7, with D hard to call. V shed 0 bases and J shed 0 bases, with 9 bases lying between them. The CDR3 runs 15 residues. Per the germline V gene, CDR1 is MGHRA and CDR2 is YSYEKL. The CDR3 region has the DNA TGCGCCAGCAGCCAAGAAGAGACGGACTCCTACGAGCAGTACTTC. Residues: CASSQEETDSYEQYF.

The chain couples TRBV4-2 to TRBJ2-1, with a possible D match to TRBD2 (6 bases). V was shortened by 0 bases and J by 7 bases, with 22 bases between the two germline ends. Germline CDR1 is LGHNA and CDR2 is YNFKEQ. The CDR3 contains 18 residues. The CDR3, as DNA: TGTGCCAGCAGCCAAGATATCGCAGGGAGGAGGGCGGCAAATGAGCAGTTCTTC. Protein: CASSQDIAGRRAANEQFF.

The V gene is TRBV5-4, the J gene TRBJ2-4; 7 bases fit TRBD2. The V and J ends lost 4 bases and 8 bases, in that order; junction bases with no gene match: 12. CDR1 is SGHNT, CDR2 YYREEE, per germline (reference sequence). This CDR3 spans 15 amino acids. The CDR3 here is CASSQNGRDGYIQYF. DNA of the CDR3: TGTGCCAGCAGCCAGAATGGGAGGGACGGTTACATTCAGTACTTC.

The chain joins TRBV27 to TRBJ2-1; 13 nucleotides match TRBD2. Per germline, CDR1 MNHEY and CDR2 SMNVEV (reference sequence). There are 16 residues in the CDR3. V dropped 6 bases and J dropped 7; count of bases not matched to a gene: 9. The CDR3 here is CASSRPGLAGMNEQFF. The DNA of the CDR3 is TGTGCCAGCAGCCGACCGGGACTAGCGGGAATGAATGAGCAGTTCTTC.

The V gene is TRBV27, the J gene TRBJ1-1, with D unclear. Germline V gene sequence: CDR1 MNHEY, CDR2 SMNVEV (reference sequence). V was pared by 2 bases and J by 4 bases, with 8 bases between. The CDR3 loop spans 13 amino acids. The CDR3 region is CASSLGGVTEAFF. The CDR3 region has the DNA TGTGCCAGCAGTTTAGGAGGCGTCACTGAAGCTTTCTTT.

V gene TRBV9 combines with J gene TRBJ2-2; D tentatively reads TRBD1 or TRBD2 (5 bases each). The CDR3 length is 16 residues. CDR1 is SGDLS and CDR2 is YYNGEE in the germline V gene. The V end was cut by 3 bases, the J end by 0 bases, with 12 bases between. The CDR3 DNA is TGTGCCAGCAGCGCTAAGGGACGGCCGAACACCGGGGAGCTGTTTTTT. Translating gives CASSAKGRPNTGELFF.

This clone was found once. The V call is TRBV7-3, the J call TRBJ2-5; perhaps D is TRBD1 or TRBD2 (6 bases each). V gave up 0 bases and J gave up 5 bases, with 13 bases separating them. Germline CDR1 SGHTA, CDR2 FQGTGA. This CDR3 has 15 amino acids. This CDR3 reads CASSLTGGAGETQYF. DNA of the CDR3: TGTGCCAGCAGCTTAACGGGGGGCGCCGGCGAGACCCAGTACTTC.

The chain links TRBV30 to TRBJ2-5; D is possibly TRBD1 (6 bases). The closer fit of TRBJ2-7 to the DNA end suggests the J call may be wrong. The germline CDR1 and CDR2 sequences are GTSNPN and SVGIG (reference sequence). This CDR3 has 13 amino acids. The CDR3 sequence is CAWSVQGAYEQYF. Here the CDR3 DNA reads TGTGCCTGGAGTGTACAGGGCGCCTACGAGCAGTACTTC.

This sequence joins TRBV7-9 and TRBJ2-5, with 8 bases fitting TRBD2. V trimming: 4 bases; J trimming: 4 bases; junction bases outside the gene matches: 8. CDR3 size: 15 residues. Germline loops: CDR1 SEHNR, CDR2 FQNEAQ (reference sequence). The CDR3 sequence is CASSSSGLAGETQYF. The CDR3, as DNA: TGTGCCAGCAGCTCTAGTGGTCTAGCGGGAGAGACCCAGTACTTC.

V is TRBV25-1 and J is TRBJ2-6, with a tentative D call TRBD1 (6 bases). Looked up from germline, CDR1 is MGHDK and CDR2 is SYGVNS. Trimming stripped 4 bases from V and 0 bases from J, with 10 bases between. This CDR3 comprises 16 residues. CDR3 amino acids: CASSGDTVSGANVLTF. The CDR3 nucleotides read TGTGCCAGCAGTGGGGACACGGTCTCTGGGGCCAACGTCCTGACTTTC.

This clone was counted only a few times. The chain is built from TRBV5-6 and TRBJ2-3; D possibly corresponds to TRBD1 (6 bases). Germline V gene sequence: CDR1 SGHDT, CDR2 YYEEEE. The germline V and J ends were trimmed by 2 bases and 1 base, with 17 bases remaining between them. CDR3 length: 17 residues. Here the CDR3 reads CASSFMIGGAGTDTQYF. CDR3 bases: TGTGCCAGCAGCTTCATGATAGGGGGAGCGGGCACAGATACGCAGTATTTT.

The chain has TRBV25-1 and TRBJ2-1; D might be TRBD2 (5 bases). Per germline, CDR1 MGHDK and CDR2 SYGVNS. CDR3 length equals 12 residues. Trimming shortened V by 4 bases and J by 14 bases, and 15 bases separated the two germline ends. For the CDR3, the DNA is TGTGCCAGCAGTGGAGGCGGGCGGTTAAAGTTCTTC. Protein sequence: CASSGGGRLKFF.

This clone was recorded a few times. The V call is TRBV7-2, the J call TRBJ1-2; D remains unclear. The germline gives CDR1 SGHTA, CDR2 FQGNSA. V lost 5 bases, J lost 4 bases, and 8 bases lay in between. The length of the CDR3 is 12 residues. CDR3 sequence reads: CASSLDTYGYTF. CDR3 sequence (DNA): TGTGCCAGCAGCCTCGACACCTATGGCTACACCTTC.

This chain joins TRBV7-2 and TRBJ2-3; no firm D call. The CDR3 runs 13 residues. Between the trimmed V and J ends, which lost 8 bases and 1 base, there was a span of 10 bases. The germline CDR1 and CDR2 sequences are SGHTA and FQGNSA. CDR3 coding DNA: TGTGCCAGCGGGCTCCGAGGCACAGATACGCAGTATTTT. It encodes CASGLRGTDTQYF.

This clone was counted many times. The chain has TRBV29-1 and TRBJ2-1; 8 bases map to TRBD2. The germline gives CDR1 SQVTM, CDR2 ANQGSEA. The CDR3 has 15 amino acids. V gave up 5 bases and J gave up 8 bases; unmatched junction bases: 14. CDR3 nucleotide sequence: TGCAGCGTTCCAACCAGTGCGGGAGGCAGGGATGAGCAGTTCTTC. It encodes CSVPTSAGGRDEQFF.

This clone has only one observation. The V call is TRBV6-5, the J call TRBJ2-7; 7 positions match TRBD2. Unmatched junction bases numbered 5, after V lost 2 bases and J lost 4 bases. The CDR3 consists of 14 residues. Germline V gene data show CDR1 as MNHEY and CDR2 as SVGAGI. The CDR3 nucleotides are TGTGCCAGCAGTTACGGTCTGCGGGAGTACGAGCAGTACTTC. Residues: CASSYGLREYEQYF.

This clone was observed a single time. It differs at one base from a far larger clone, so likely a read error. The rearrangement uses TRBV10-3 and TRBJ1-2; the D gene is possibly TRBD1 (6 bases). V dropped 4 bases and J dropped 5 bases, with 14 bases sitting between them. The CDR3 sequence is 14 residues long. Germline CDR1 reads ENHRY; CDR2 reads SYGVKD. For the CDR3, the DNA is TGTGCCATCAGTGCCGGGACAACTATTTATGGCTACACCTTC. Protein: CAISAGTTIYGYTF.

CDR3 sequence (DNA): TGTGCCAGCAGCAAATACCCTAGCGAACACTATTACGAGCAGTACTTC. Protein product: CASSKYPSEHYYEQYF. V is TRBV21-1 and J is TRBJ2-7; TRBD2, as called in the table, went unchecked against the DNA. TRBV21-1 is given as a pseudogene. This CDR3 contains 16 residues.

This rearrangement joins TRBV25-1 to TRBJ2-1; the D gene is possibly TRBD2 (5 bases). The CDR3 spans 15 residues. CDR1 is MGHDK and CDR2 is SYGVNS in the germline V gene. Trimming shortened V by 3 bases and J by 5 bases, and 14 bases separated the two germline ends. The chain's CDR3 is CASSDYSKRNNEQFF. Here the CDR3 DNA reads TGTGCCAGCAGTGATTACTCTAAGCGGAACAATGAGCAGTTCTTC.

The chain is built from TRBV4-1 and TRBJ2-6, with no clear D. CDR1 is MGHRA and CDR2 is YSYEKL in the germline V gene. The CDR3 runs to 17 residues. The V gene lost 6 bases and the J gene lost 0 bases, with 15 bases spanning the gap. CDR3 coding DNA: TGCGCCAGCAGTCTTAGAGCAGGAGACTCTGGGGCCAACGTCCTGACTTTC. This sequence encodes CASSLRAGDSGANVLTF.

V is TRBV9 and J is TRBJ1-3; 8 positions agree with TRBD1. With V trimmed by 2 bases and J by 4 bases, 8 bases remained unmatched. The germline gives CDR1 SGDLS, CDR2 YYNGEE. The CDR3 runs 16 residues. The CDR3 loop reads CASSVRTGSVGNTIYF. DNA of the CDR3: TGTGCCAGCAGCGTTAGGACAGGGTCGGTCGGAAACACCATATATTTT.

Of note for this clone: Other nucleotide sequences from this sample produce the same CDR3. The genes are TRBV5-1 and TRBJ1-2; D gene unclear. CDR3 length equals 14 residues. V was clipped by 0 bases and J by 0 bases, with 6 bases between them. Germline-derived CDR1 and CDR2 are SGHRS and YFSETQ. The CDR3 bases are TGCGCCAGCAGCTTGGGAGGGTCTAACTATGGCTACACCTTC. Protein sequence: CASSLGGSNYGYTF.

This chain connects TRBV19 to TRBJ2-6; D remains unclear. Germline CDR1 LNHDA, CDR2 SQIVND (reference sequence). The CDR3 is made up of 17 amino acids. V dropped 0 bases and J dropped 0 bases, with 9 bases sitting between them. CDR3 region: CASSIDTRYSGANVLTF. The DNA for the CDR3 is TGTGCCAGTAGTATAGATACCCGGTACTCTGGGGCCAACGTCCTGACTTTC.